This entry is about one TCR beta chain. Time point meaning: baseline, week 1 (first vaccination visit). Treatment given: pre-vaccination baseline after standard-of-care therapy. V was pared by 4 bases and J by 4 bases, with 6 bases of the junction left unmatched. Germline V lookup: CDR1 MGHDK, CDR2 SYGVNS. The CDR3 runs to 14 residues. These data belong to a study of a mutant IDH1 vaccine in newly diagnosed glioma. Looking at the study overall: Those enrolled had earlier been treated with radiotherapy, temozolomide, or both, mostly both.

Method: immunoSEQ multiplex PCR; TCRdb's copy keeps in-frame clones and lacks some. In the table there are around 92,000 clones, approximately 90% of which are singletons. This TCR came from a woman aged 45-60 years with glioma. This chain joins TRBV25-1 and TRBJ1-1; 7 bases agree with TRBD1. The starting material was PBMCs, obtained from a glioma patient treated with radiotherapy, temozolomide or both. This chain's CDR3 is CASSARQGFTEAFF. The CDR3 DNA follows: TGTGCCAGCAGTGCCCGACAGGGTTTCACTGAAGCTTTCTTT.